The 23 T cell receptor beta chains below were found in one sample sequenced in a study of memory CD4+ T cells and cytomegalovirus serostatus. The data were produced by immunoSEQ multiplex PCR, yet TCRdb's version contains in-frame clones alone and is incomplete. The table includes under 50,000 clones, approximately 78% detected once. Single viable CD3+CD4+CD8-CD45RO+ cells were sorted as the memory CD4+ T cells. Sequenced input: memory CD4+ T cells from blood. The receptors shown here come from an adult in good health and CMV-seronegative.

This chain connects TRBV4-2 to TRBJ2-3, with 8 positions matching TRBD2. The length of the CDR3 is 16 residues. Germline loops: CDR1 LGHNA, CDR2 YNFKEQ. Losses at the gene ends were 4 bases for V and 1 base for J; bases not matched to a gene: 7. CDR3 sequence: CASSRGLATGTDTQYF. CDR3 coding DNA: TGTGCCAGCAGCCGCGGACTAGCCACTGGCACAGATACGCAGTATTTT.

The chain recombines TRBV11-2 with TRBJ2-3; D is unresolved. The V gene lost 0 bases and the J gene lost 2 bases, with 6 bases spanning the gap. The CDR3 contains 14 residues. Germline V gene data show CDR1 as SGHAT and CDR2 as FQNNGV. CDR3 sequence reads: CASSLERVTDTQYF. The DNA for the CDR3 is TGTGCCAGCAGCTTAGAACGAGTCACAGATACGCAGTATTTT.

The chain combines TRBV7-9 with TRBJ1-1; D uncertain. Trimming shortened V by 3 bases and J by 3 bases, and 5 bases separated the two germline ends. The germline CDR1 and CDR2 sequences are SEHNR and FQNEAQ (reference sequence). The CDR3 is 12 amino acids. In DNA, the CDR3 is TGTGCCAGCAGCTTCTCAGACACTGAAGCTTTCTTT. It is translated as CASSFSDTEAFF.

The rearrangement joins TRBV18 to TRBJ1-5, with D maybe TRBD1 (5 bases). Trimming pared 3 bases from V and 3 bases from J, leaving 15 bases between. The germline gives CDR1 KGHSH, CDR2 LQKENI. This CDR3 is 16 amino acids long. CDR3 residues: CASSPRGPGINQPQHF. The CDR3 region has the DNA TGTGCCAGCTCACCCCGCGGTCCAGGGATCAATCAGCCCCAGCATTTT.

This clone was observed a few times. The chain recombines TRBV28 with TRBJ2-2; no reliable D call. V lost 5 bases to trimming and J lost 7 bases, with 8 bases between them. The germline gives CDR1 MDHEN, CDR2 SYDVKM. The CDR3 is 12 residues long. The CDR3, as DNA: TGTGCCAGCAGTCCCCGGGTCGGGGAGCTGTTTTTT. This translates into CASSPRVGELFF.

The rearrangement joins TRBV7-2 to TRBJ1-1; tentative D call: TRBD1 (6 bases). Trimming took off 1 base at V and 7 bases at J, with 13 bases between the two ends. CDR1 and CDR2 from the germline V gene are SGHTA and FQGNSA. The CDR3 contains 14 residues. The CDR3 spells CASSLGRQVNEAFF. DNA for the CDR3: TGTGCCAGCAGCTTAGGTAGACAGGTTAATGAAGCTTTCTTT.

V gene TRBV13 combines with J gene TRBJ1-1; 10 bases are a match to TRBD1. CDR1 PRHDT and CDR2 FYEKMQ come from the germline V gene (reference sequence). V dropped 4 bases and J dropped 3; count of bases not matched to a gene: 11. This CDR3 has 17 amino acids. The CDR3 loop is CASSSAETGGAYTEAFF. The CDR3 coding sequence is TGTGCCAGCAGCTCCGCCGAGACAGGGGGCGCGTACACTGAAGCTTTCTTT.

V and J are TRBV29-1 and TRBJ2-7; D is tentatively TRBD1 or TRBD2 (5 bases each). CDR3 length equals 14 residues. Germline V CDR1 and CDR2: SQVTM, ANQGSEA. Trimming cost V 0 bases and J 7 bases, with 16 bases left between them. CDR3 bases: TGCAGCGTTGAAGAGGGGAAGGGGACGGGGGAGCAGTACTTC. Translating it yields CSVEEGKGTGEQYF.

The chain has TRBV7-2 and TRBJ1-2; tentative D call: TRBD1 (5 bases). The V and J ends lost 2 bases and 3 bases respectively, with 7 bases between them. This CDR3 comprises 13 residues. CDR1 is SGHTA, CDR2 FQGNSA, per germline. CDR3 nucleotide sequence: TGTGCCAGCAGCTTAACCAGGGACTATGGCTACACCTTC. Translated: CASSLTRDYGYTF.

The V gene is TRBV19, the J gene TRBJ2-6; 10 positions match TRBD1. Germline V lookup: CDR1 LNHDA, CDR2 SQIVND (reference sequence). Trimming took 3 bases from V and 0 from J; bases not matched to a gene: 2. CDR3 length: 17 residues. CDR3 nucleotides: TGTGCCAGTAGTATGGGGGACAGGGGCTCTGGGGCCAACGTCCTGACTTTC. Protein: CASSMGDRGSGANVLTF.

V usage is TRBV29-1 and J usage is TRBJ2-2; 10 bases map to TRBD1. Germline V gene sequence: CDR1 SQVTM, CDR2 ANQGSEA. V gave up 4 bases and J gave up 6 bases; unmatched junction bases: 5. The CDR3 totals 14 residues. The chain's CDR3 is CSVGVGTGAGELFF. CDR3 nucleotides: TGCAGCGTTGGTGTCGGGACAGGGGCCGGGGAGCTGTTTTTT.

The CDR3 nucleotides are TGTGCCAGCAGGGGACAGGGGAGAACCGGGGAGCTGTTTTTT. Its translation is CASRGQGRTGELFF. J is TRBJ2-2 and V is TRBV7-3; 10 positions match TRBD1. Germline trimming cut 6 bases from V and 5 bases from J; bases unmatched to any gene: 3. The CDR3 length is 14 residues. Looked up from germline, CDR1 is SGHTA and CDR2 is FQGTGA.

The chain couples TRBV6-5 to TRBJ1-5; 7 bases map to TRBD1. This CDR3 is 12 amino acids long. J lost 7 bases, V lost 5 bases, and 2 bases had no gene match. Germline V gives CDR1 MNHEY, CDR2 SVGAGI. CDR3 sequence: CASSTGEQPQHF. CDR3 bases: TGTGCCAGCAGTACAGGGGAACAGCCCCAGCATTTT.

The V call is TRBV6-6, the J call TRBJ1-4, with D maybe TRBD1 (6 bases). Trimming stripped 5 bases from V and 6 bases from J, with 10 bases between. The CDR3 totals 13 residues. Germline V gene data show CDR1 as MNHNY and CDR2 as SVGAGI (reference sequence). The CDR3 DNA follows: TGTGCCAGCAGTCGAAGGGGGGATGAAAAACTGTTTTTT. This translates into CASSRRGDEKLFF.

This chain links TRBV5-4 with TRBJ2-1; maybe TRBD1 (5 bases). Germline V gives CDR1 SGHNT, CDR2 YYREEE (reference sequence). CDR3 size: 16 residues. V was trimmed by 4 bases and J by 0 bases, leaving 14 bases between them. CDR3 bases: TGTGCCAGCAGCGTACCTGGGGCAGGCTCCTACAATGAGCAGTTCTTC. Translated, it gives CASSVPGAGSYNEQFF. The variable domain in full, with the rest retrieved from reference TRBV5-4 and TRBJ2-1, is ETGVTQSPTHLIKTRGQQVTLRCSSQSGHNTVSWYQQALGQGPQFIFQYYREEENGRGNFPPRFSGLQFPNYSSELNVNALELDDSALYLCASSVPGAGSYNEQFFGPGTRLTVL.

This chain links TRBV28 with TRBJ1-4; D uncertain. Trimming took 2 bases from V and 6 from J, leaving 4 bases between them. The CDR3 length is 12 residues. Germline loops: CDR1 MDHEN, CDR2 SYDVKM. CDR3 sequence: CASSLRDEKLFF. The DNA for the CDR3 is TGTGCCAGCAGTTTAAGGGATGAAAAACTGTTTTTT.

The chain couples TRBV7-9 to TRBJ1-1, with D possibly matching TRBD1 (5 bases). Germline CDR1 reads SEHNR; CDR2 reads FQNEAQ (reference sequence). This CDR3 is 17 amino acids long. Trimming cost V 1 base and J 0 bases, with 15 bases left between them. The CDR3 coding sequence is TGTGCCAGCAGCTTAGTTGCTGGGGGTGGGATGAACACTGAAGCTTTCTTT. Amino acid sequence: CASSLVAGGGMNTEAFF. Filled out from reference TRBV7-9 and TRBJ1-1, the complete variable domain reads DTGVSQNPRHKITKRGQNVTFRCDPISEHNRLYWYRQTLGQGPEFLTYFQNEAQLEKSRLLSDRFSAERPKGSFSTLEIQRTEQGDSAMYLCASSLVAGGGMNTEAFFGQGTRLTVV.

As for this clone: The sample holds other DNA sequences that translate to the same CDR3. V and J are TRBV5-1 and TRBJ2-7; D perhaps matches TRBD2 (5 bases). Germline V lookup: CDR1 SGHRS, CDR2 YFSETQ. Deletions cut 0 bases from V and 3 bases from J, with 10 bases between. The CDR3 runs 14 residues. CDR3 sequence reads: CASSLDRGSYEQYF. The CDR3 nucleotides are TGCGCCAGCAGCTTGGACAGAGGGAGCTACGAGCAGTACTTC.

This clone appeared a few times. The chain recombines TRBV11-1 with TRBJ1-4; no clear D gene. Germline V lookup: CDR1 SGHAT, CDR2 FQDESV (reference sequence). There are 12 residues in the CDR3. Deletions cut 8 bases from V and 6 bases from J, with 10 bases between. For the CDR3, the DNA is TGTGCCAGCTCCCGAGGTGATGAAAAACTGTTTTTT. Translation gives CASSRGDEKLFF.

The J gene is TRBJ2-1, the V gene TRBV2; no firm D call. This CDR3 is 13 amino acids long. Germline CDR1 is SNHLY and CDR2 is FYNNEI. V dropped 4 bases and J dropped 7 bases, with 11 bases sitting between them. CDR3 coding DNA: TGTGCCAGCAGTGTTGGACGGCTGAATGAGCAGTTCTTC. This codes for CASSVGRLNEQFF.

V and J are TRBV5-1 and TRBJ2-1; D perhaps matches TRBD1 (6 bases). The CDR3 extends over 14 amino acids. Germline V gene data show CDR1 as SGHRS and CDR2 as YFSETQ. V was trimmed by 6 bases and J by 6 bases, leaving 16 bases between them. The CDR3 is CASTSRGTLNEQFF. The CDR3 nucleotides are TGCGCCAGCACCTCAAGGGGGACCCTCAATGAGCAGTTCTTC.

The chain has TRBV18 and TRBJ2-7, with a weak D call TRBD1 (5 bases). Germline V gene sequence: CDR1 KGHSH, CDR2 LQKENI. Trimming shortened V by 3 bases and J by 7 bases, and 13 bases separated the two germline ends. CDR3 length equals 13 residues. This CDR3 reads CASSPIQGGEQYF. CDR3 nucleotides: TGTGCCAGCTCACCTATCCAGGGTGGAGAGCAGTACTTC.

This clone was counted between two and nine times. The chain employs TRBV7-2 and TRBJ1-4; D might be TRBD1 (5 bases). Germline V gene sequence: CDR1 SGHTA, CDR2 FQGNSA. CDR3 length: 14 amino acids. V was shortened by 3 bases and J by 8 bases, with 13 bases between the two germline ends. CDR3 bases: TGTGCCAGCAGCTTGGGGCCGGGAGGCGAAAAACTGTTTTTT. It encodes CASSLGPGGEKLFF.